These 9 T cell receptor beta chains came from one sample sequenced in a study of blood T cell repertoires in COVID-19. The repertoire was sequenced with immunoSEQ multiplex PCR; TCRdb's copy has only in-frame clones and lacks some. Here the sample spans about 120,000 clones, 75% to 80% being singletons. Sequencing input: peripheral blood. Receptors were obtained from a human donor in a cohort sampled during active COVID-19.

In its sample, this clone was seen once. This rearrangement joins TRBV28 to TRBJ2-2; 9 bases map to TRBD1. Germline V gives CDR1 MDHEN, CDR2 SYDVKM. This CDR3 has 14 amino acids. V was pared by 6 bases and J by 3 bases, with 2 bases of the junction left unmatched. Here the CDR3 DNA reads TGTGCCAGCAGAGACAGGGGGGACACCGGGGAGCTGTTTTTT. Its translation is CASRDRGDTGELFF.

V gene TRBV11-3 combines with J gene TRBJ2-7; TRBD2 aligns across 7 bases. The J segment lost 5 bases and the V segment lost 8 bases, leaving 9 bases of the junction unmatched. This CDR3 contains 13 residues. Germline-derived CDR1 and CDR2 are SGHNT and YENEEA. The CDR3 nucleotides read TGTGCCAGCGCCTGGTCAGGGAGGGACGAGCAGTACTTC. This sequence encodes CASAWSGRDEQYF.

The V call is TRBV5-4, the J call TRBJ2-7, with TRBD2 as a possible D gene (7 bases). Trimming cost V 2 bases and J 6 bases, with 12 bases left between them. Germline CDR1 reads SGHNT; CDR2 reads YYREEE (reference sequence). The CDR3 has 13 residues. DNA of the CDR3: TGTGCCAGCAGCTTAGGGGGGGGAGGCGAGCAGTACTTC. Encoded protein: CASSLGGGGEQYF.

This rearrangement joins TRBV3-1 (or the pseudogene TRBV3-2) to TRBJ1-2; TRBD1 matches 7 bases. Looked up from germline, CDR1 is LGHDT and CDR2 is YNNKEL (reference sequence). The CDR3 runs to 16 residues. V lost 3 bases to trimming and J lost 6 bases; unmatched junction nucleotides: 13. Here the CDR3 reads CASSHPLKGARDGYTF. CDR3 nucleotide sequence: TGTGCCAGCAGCCATCCTCTAAAGGGGGCGAGGGATGGCTACACCTTC.

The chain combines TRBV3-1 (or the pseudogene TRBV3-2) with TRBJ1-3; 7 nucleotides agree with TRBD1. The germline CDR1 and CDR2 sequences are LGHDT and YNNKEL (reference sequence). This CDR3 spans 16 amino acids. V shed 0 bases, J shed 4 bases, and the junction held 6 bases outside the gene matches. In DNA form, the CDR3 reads TGTGCCAGCAGCCAAGAACTAGGGGGCTCCGGAAACACCATATATTTT. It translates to CASSQELGGSGNTIYF.

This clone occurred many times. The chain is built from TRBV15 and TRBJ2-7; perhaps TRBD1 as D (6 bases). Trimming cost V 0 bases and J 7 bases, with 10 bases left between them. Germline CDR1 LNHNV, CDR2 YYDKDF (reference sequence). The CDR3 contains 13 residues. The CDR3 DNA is TGTGCCACCAGCAGAGATCAGGGGAGTGAGCAGTACTTC. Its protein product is CATSRDQGSEQYF.

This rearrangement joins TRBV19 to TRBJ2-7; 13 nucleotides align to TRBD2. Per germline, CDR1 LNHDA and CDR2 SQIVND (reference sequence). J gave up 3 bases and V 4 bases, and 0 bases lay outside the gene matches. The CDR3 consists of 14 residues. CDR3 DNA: TGTGCCAGTAGTAGGACTAGCGGGGGCTACGAGCAGTACTTC. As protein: CASSRTSGGYEQYF.

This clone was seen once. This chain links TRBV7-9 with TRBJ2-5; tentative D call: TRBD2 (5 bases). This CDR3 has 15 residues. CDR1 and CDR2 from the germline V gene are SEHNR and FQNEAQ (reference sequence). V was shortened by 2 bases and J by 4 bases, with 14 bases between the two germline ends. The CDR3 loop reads CASSLLVREPETQYF. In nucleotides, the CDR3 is TGTGCCAGCAGCTTATTAGTGAGGGAACCAGAGACCCAGTACTTC.

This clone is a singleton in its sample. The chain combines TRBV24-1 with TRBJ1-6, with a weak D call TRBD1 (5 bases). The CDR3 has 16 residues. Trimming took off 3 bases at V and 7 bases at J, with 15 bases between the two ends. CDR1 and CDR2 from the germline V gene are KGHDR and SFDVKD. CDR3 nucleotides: TGTGCCACCAGTGATCAGGGAGGGTTTTTCAATTCACCCCTCCACTTT. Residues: CATSDQGGFFNSPLHF.